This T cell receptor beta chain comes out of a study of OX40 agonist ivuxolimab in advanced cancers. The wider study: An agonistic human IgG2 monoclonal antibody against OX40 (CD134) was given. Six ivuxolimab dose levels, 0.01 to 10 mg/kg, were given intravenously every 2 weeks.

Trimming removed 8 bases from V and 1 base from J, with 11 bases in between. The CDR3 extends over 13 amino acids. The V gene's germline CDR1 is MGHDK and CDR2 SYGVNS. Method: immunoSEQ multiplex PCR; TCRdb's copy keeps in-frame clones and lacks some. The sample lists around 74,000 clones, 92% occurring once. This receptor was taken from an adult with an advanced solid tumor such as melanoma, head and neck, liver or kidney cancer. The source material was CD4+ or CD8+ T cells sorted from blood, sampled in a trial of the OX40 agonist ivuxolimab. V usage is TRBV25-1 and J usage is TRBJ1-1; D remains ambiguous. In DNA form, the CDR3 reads TGTGCCAGCCGTCTAGAGGGGAACACTGAAGCTTTCTTT. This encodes CASRLEGNTEAFF.